These 25 T cell receptor beta chains share one sample of origin, sequenced in a study of blood T cells in healthy people across ages. Together with a sample-barcoded 5' primer, a J-beta primer mix was included in a second PCR lasting about 7 to 11 cycles. Each CDR3 protein gets one entry after TCRdb re-called the 5' RACE reads with MiXCR. The sample shows some 760,000 distinct CDR3 sequences, around 25% of them seen only once. The data also belong to a second study, concerning T cells of mothers and their children.

The sequenced sample consisted of blood. These receptor sequences come from a boy aged 5-17 years in good health.

CDR3 sequence: CSVAFGTLSNSPLHF. CDR3 DNA sequence: TGCAGCGTTGCGTTCGGGACTCTTTCAAATTCACCCCTCCACTTT. This chain connects TRBV29-1 to TRBJ1-6; D perhaps matches TRBD1 (5 bases). Trimming removed 4 bases at V and 7 bases at J, with 17 bases between. The length of the CDR3 is 15 residues. From germline, CDR1 is SQVTM and CDR2 ANQGSEA.

Comment on this clonotype: At one of its ends the junction is not consistent with the germline gene, which may arise from a read error. The chain joins TRBV5-5 to TRBJ1-4; 7 bases are shared with TRBD1. The germline CDR1 and CDR2 sequences are SGHKS and YYEKEE (reference sequence). The CDR3 runs to 16 residues. The CDR3 DNA reads TGTGCCAACAGCTTGGGAGGGGGCAGGAGGAGTGAAAAACTGTTTTTT. Its protein product is CANSLGGGRRSEKLFF.

The chain recombines TRBV5-1 with TRBJ2-1, with 7 bases matching TRBD1. The V gene end was trimmed by 0 bases and the J gene end by 10 bases; junction bases not matched to a gene: 7. There are 14 residues in the CDR3. Germline-derived CDR1 and CDR2 are SGHRS and YFSETQ. The CDR3 coding sequence is TGCGCCAGCAGCTTGGGGACAGGATATGAGGAGCAGTTCTTC. This translates into CASSLGTGYEEQFF.

The rearrangement links TRBV29-1 to TRBJ2-7, with 10 bases aligning to TRBD2. Germline CDR1 and CDR2: SQVTM and ANQGSEA. This CDR3 comprises 13 residues. Trimming at V came to 7 bases and at J to 4 bases, leaving 7 bases not matched to a gene. CDR3 DNA: TGCAGCGCTTCCGGGACTAGCGAATACGAGCAGTACTTC. Amino acids: CSASGTSEYEQYF.

There are a few counts of this clonotype. This chain joins TRBV27 and TRBJ1-5; 9 bases map to TRBD1. The CDR3 spans 13 residues. CDR1 and CDR2 from the germline V gene are MNHEY and SMNVEV (reference sequence). Trimming at V came to 6 bases and at J to 7 bases, leaving 4 bases not matched to a gene. The CDR3 loop is CASSRDREQPQHF. CDR3 sequence (DNA): TGTGCCAGCAGCCGGGACAGGGAGCAGCCCCAGCATTTT.

Only one count was recorded for this clonotype. V usage is TRBV2 and J usage is TRBJ2-2; D may match TRBD1 or TRBD2 (5 bases each). Germline CDR1 is SNHLY and CDR2 is FYNNEI. The germline V and J ends were trimmed by 8 bases and 0 bases, with 13 bases remaining between them. CDR3 length: 15 residues. The CDR3 DNA reads TGTGCCAGCCGTCCAGGGACGGCGAACACCGGGGAGCTGTTTTTT. Residues: CASRPGTANTGELFF.

V and J are TRBV15 and TRBJ2-1; no definite D call. Judging by the DNA end, TRBJ2-5 fits better; the J call may be wrong. The CDR3 runs 14 residues. Per germline, CDR1 LNHNV and CDR2 YYDKDF (reference sequence). CDR3 sequence reads: CATSAGVWPETQYF. The DNA for the CDR3 is TGTGCCACCAGCGCAGGTGTGTGGCCGGAGACCCAGTACTTC.

The genes are TRBV20-1 and TRBJ2-7; D might be TRBD1 or TRBD2, each matching 5 bases. This CDR3 is 13 amino acids long. V shed 6 bases and J shed 3 bases, with 15 bases lying between them. The germline V gene has CDR1 DFQATT and CDR2 SNEGSKA (reference sequence). DNA of the CDR3: TGCAGTGCATCGTCCCGGGACCGCTACGAGCAGTACTTC. Its translation: CSASSRDRYEQYF.

This clonotype was counted at least ten times. The chain combines TRBV9 with TRBJ2-7; D is ambiguous. Trimming took 4 bases from V and 6 from J, leaving 17 bases between them. Germline V lookup: CDR1 SGDLS, CDR2 YYNGEE. The CDR3 has 14 residues. The DNA of the CDR3 is TGTGCCAGCAGCTCAATCCCGATGGCCCCCGAGCAGTACTTC. Translated, it gives CASSSIPMAPEQYF.

The chain links TRBV19 to TRBJ2-4, with a possible D match to TRBD2 (5 bases). Germline V gene sequence: CDR1 LNHDA, CDR2 SQIVND (reference sequence). The CDR3 has 14 amino acids. The V end was cut by 4 bases, the J end by 5 bases, with 12 bases between. Here the CDR3 DNA reads TGTGCCAGTAGTACTCAACCCGGGGAAAACATTCAGTACTTC. Translation: CASSTQPGENIQYF.

This clonotype was seen only a few times. The chain is built from TRBV11-1 and TRBJ2-5, with D tentatively TRBD1 (6 bases). This CDR3 region has 15 residues. V shed 4 bases and J shed 0 bases, with 12 bases lying between them. The germline gives CDR1 SGHAT, CDR2 FQDESV (reference sequence). CDR3 in DNA: TGTGCCAGCAGCTCAGGGGCAAAGGACCAAGAGACCCAGTACTTC. Translating it yields CASSSGAKDQETQYF.

Comment on this clonotype: Relative to the germline gene, one junction end is altered; a read error may explain this. V gene TRBV6-4 combines with J gene TRBJ2-1; 12 bases match TRBD2. The CDR3 runs 15 residues. Germline CDR1 MRHNA, CDR2 SNTAGT. The CDR3 spells CASSQTSGRTNEQLF. The DNA for the CDR3 is TGTGCCAGCAGTCAGACTAGCGGGAGAACGAATGAGCAGCTCTTC.

In this sample, this clonotype turned up many times. The gene calls are TRBV2 and TRBJ2-1; D call uncertain. The germline V and J ends were trimmed by 4 bases and 9 bases, with 16 bases remaining between them. Germline lookup yields CDR1 SNHLY and CDR2 FYNNEI. This CDR3 is built from 14 residues. CDR3 DNA sequence: TGTGCCAGCAGTGCTTTGAGTCAGGACGGTGAGCAGTTCTTC. Its translation: CASSALSQDGEQFF.

J is TRBJ2-5 and V is TRBV5-1; TRBD1 matches at 8 bases. The DNA end favors TRBJ2-1, so the J call may be wrong. Germline CDR1 is SGHRS and CDR2 is YFSETQ. CDR3 size: 15 residues. CDR3 amino acids: CASRLSGQALNEQFF. CDR3 DNA: TGCGCCAGCAGATTATCGGGACAGGCCCTCAATGAGCAGTTCTTC.

The chain employs TRBV9 and TRBJ2-3; 10 bases match TRBD2. Per germline, CDR1 SGDLS and CDR2 YYNGEE. V was clipped by 0 bases and J by 4 bases; unmatched bases: 5. This CDR3 spans 16 amino acids. The CDR3 DNA follows: TGTGCCAGCAGCGTAGGGTCAGCGGGGGGGCCAGATACGCAGTATTTT. Protein product: CASSVGSAGGPDTQYF. Complete variable domain (other parts from reference TRBV9 and TRBJ2-3): DSGVTQTPKHLITATGQRVTLRCSPRSGDLSVYWYQQSLDQGLQFLIQYYNGEERAKGNILERFSAQQFPDLHSELNLSSLELGDSALYFCASSVGSAGGPDTQYFGPGTRLTVL.

This clonotype was seen repeatedly, ten times or more. The rearrangement links TRBV28 to TRBJ2-5; 11 bases align to TRBD2. The V gene's germline CDR1 is MDHEN and CDR2 SYDVKM. The trim removed 3 bases at V and 2 bases at J, leaving 5 bases unmatched. The CDR3 covers 16 residues. The CDR3 DNA reads as TGTGCCAGCAGTTTTCGGCTAGCGGGGGGACAAGAGACCCAGTACTTC. Its protein product is CASSFRLAGGQETQYF.

The genes are TRBV7-2 and TRBJ2-5; TRBD1 might be the D (6 bases). TRBJ2-7 explains the end of the DNA better; the J call may be wrong. The CDR3 totals 15 residues. Germline V gene lookup returns CDR1 SGHTA and CDR2 FQGNSA. Here the CDR3 reads CASSRLFGGPYEQYF. CDR3 coding DNA: TGTGCCAGCAGTCGACTTTTTGGGGGCCCCTACGAGCAGTACTTC.

This rearrangement joins TRBV2 to TRBJ2-5; D not resolved. The germline V gene has CDR1 SNHLY and CDR2 FYNNEI. V lost 8 bases to trimming and J lost 11 bases, with 21 bases between them. The CDR3 runs 13 residues. The CDR3 coding sequence is TGTGCCAGCGGGAAGGGATTGATCGACAAGCAGTACTTC. This encodes CASGKGLIDKQYF.

V gene TRBV20-1 combines with J gene TRBJ2-3, with D hard to call. Germline loops: CDR1 DFQATT, CDR2 SNEGSKA (reference sequence). The CDR3 has 13 residues. V gave up 0 bases and J gave up 6 bases, with 10 bases separating them. The CDR3 DNA follows: TGCAGTGCTAGAGATCGAGTGGTGGATACGCAGTATTTT. It codes for CSARDRVVDTQYF.

The chain carries TRBV7-9 and TRBJ2-3, with D hard to call. The ends were cut back, 3 bases at V and 7 bases at J, with 11 bases in the middle. The CDR3 runs 13 residues. Per the germline V gene, CDR1 is SEHNR and CDR2 is FQNEAQ (reference sequence). The CDR3 bases are TGTGCCAGCAGCTTTAACTTTGACTATACGCAGTATTTT. Translated: CASSFNFDYTQYF.

The gene calls are TRBV7-9 and TRBJ2-1, with TRBD2 as a possible D gene (6 bases). Germline lookup yields CDR1 SEHNR and CDR2 FQNEAQ (reference sequence). The V end lost 4 bases, the J end lost 1 base, and 14 bases lay between the germline ends. This CDR3 spans 16 amino acids. The CDR3 nucleotides are TGTGCCAGCAGCTCAGAAGGCGGGGCATCCTACAATGAGCAGTTCTTC. This encodes CASSSEGGASYNEQFF.

The table lists this clonotype with many counts. This chain joins TRBV9 and TRBJ1-2; D possibly corresponds to TRBD1 (5 bases). Germline V lookup: CDR1 SGDLS, CDR2 YYNGEE. The CDR3 is made up of 14 amino acids. Trimming stripped 0 bases from V and 3 bases from J, with 9 bases between. The DNA for the CDR3 is TGTGCCAGCAGCGTAGGTGGGGGTGACTATGGCTACACCTTC. Residues: CASSVGGGDYGYTF. The variable domain in full, with the rest retrieved from reference TRBV9 and TRBJ1-2, is DSGVTQTPKHLITATGQRVTLRCSPRSGDLSVYWYQQSLDQGLQFLIQYYNGEERAKGNILERFSAQQFPDLHSELNLSSLELGDSALYFCASSVGGGDYGYTFGSGTRLTVV.

The chain joins TRBV20-1 to TRBJ2-7; D is perhaps TRBD1 or TRBD2 (5 bases each). The CDR3 covers 14 residues. V was trimmed by 4 bases and J by 0 bases, leaving 13 bases between them. The germline CDR1 and CDR2 sequences are DFQATT and SNEGSKA (reference sequence). This CDR3 is CSAKISGSSYEQYF. The CDR3 bases are TGCAGTGCTAAGATCTCAGGGAGCTCCTACGAGCAGTACTTC.

Comment on this clonotype: It is likely a read error, because the conserved phenylalanine at the end of the CDR3 is missing. The chain links TRBV18 to TRBJ1-1; D uncertain. Between the trimmed V and J ends, which lost 0 bases and 0 bases, there was a span of 5 bases. This CDR3 has 14 residues. CDR1 is KGHSH, CDR2 LQKENI, per germline. The chain's CDR3 is CASSPPHMNTEAFL. CDR3 in DNA: TGTGCCAGCTCACCACCCCACATGAACACTGAAGCTTTCCTT.

Comments on this clonotype: A junction boundary mismatches the germline segment, possibly from a read error. V is TRBV7-9 and J is TRBJ2-5; no reliable D call. Germline loops: CDR1 SEHNR, CDR2 FQNEAQ (reference sequence). This CDR3 region has 15 residues. The CDR3 DNA sequence: TGTGCCAGCAGCTTAACTCCAGAAATCTACAATGAGCAGCTCTTC. Translation: CASSLTPEIYNEQLF.